The TCR beta chain under discussion was sequenced for a study of T cell changes during pregnancy in multiple sclerosis (dated by TCRdb to between 2019 and 2020). A note on the overall study: The study examined how the T cell repertoire changed over the course of pregnancy in women with multiple sclerosis.

The library was prepared using the immunoSEQ multiplex PCR assay. Entries here come from immuneACCESS through TCRdb and include only in-frame sequences with V and J called. Some clones fail to appear in such tables; in the studies checked, an unresolved V gene covers under half of the shortfall, and the cause of the remainder is unknown. This sample holds 60,000 or so clones; about 91% were observed only once. The ten largest clones add up to 0.85% of the sample. Turning to this clone: Its antigen specificity is not known. No clone much larger than this one lies a single base away; base qualities are absent.

This sample comprised peripheral blood, obtained before pregnancy. This TCR was recovered from a female donor with multiple sclerosis, enrolled in a pregnancy study.

The CDR3 reads CASSPQHTSGNTIYF. In nucleotide form, the sequence is TGTGCCAGTAGCCCCCAACACACCTCTGGAAACACCATATATTTT. The V gene is TRBV19 and the J gene is TRBJ1-3; no D gene call is confident. V drops 6 bases and J drops 0 bases, leaving 12 bases in between. For CDR1 and CDR2, the germline V gene (reference sequence) lists LNHDA and SQIVND. The CDR3, from cysteine to phenylalanine, totals 15 residues. Only the CDR3 portion is preserved as DNA: 45 bases, with reading frame beginning at the first base.